The clone carrying this TCR beta chain was picked up a small number of times. The data belong to a study of regulatory T cells in long-lasting Graves disease. Assembly of TCR beta libraries relied on iRepertoire HTBI primers together with Arm-PCR of CDR3 regions. In TCRdb, the multiplex PCR reads were re-called with MiXCR into one record per CDR3 protein. The repertoire has under 800,000 distinct CDR3 sequences, 16% of them found once; the top ten carry 18%. Time point in this sample: newly diagnosed GD, antithyroid drugs for less than 3 months. TCR sequences were obtained from RNA taken from PBMCs. These data were likewise used in another study, on T cells in Graves' hyperthyroidism and ophthalmopathy.

Specimen: peripheral blood mononuclear cells (PBMCs), collected at new diagnosis, from a patient treated with antithyroid drugs. This TCR came from a woman in her 30s with Graves disease.

The CDR3 coding sequence is TGTGCCAGCAGCCAAATCACAAACAGCAATCAGCCCCAGCATTTT. Protein sequence: CASSQITNSNQPQHF. J is TRBJ1-5 and V is TRBV4-2; D gene ambiguous. CDR1 and CDR2 from the germline V gene are LGHNA and YNFKEQ. This CDR3 has 15 residues. V was clipped by 2 bases and J by 1 base, with 9 bases between them.